A selection of T cell receptor beta chains follows, all from one sample in a study of shared clonotypes between healthy human individuals. The data were produced by immunoSEQ multiplex PCR, yet TCRdb's version contains in-frame clones alone and is incomplete. This sample has about 2.4 million clones, with over 85% found just once. The sequencing sample was made of naive CD4+ T cells from PBMCs. The receptors here all came from a young man in good health. Some clones in this sample may be carry-over from other donors' samples. The CDR3 runs from the conserved cysteine through the conserved F or W. A D gene is named only where the DNA matches it firmly. Some rows mark clone size as missing; the rest say once, few, many or name a class of expanded clone.

>TRBJ1-1|NA|NA|TRBV29-1
TGCAGCGTTTCGCAGCGGGGGGACACTGAAGCTTTCTTT
CSVSQRGDTEAFF
>TRBJ2-5|TRBD1|NA|TRBV5-1
TGCGCCAGCAGCTTGGGGACAGGGGTTCAAGAGACCCAGTACTTC
CASSLGTGVQETQYF
>TRBJ2-1|TRBD2|NA|TRBV19
TGTGCCAGTAGCCGTGGGGGGGACAATGAGCAGTTCTTC
CASSRGGDNEQFF
>TRBJ1-1|TRBD1|NA|TRBV6-1
TGTGCCAGCAGAGAACAGGGGGCGATAGCTTTCTTT
CASREQGAIAFF
>TRBJ1-3|NA|NA|TRBV7-2
TGTGCCAGCAGCTTAGCACGGCCCTCTGGAAACACCATATATTTT
CASSLARPSGNTIYF
>TRBJ2-2|TRBD1|NA|TRBV29-1
TGCAGCGTTGAAGTTTCGTGGGACAGGGTCACCGGGGAGCTGTTTTTT
CSVEVSWDRVTGELFF
>TRBJ2-3|NA|once|TRBV27
TGTGCCAGCAGGGGATCAGATACGCAGTATTTT
CASRGSDTQYF
>TRBJ2-4|NA|NA|TRBV21-1
TGTGCCAGCACCAAAGGGGGCCTAGCGGGAGGAGAGGCCAAAAACATTCAGTACTTC
CASTKGGLAGGEAKNIQYF
>TRBJ2-3|TRBD1|NA|TRBV6-1
TGTGCCAGCAGTTTATTGGACAGGTCGGGGGATACGCAGTATTTT
CASSLLDRSGDTQYF
>TRBJ2-2|TRBD2|NA|TRBV7-2
TGTGCCAGCAGCTTCGGACTAGCGGGAGCAATCACCGGGGAGCTGTTTTTT
CASSFGLAGAITGELFF
>TRBJ2-5|TRBD1|NA|TRBV6-5
TGTGCCAGCAGGACAGACGAAGGGGGCGGGGAGACCCAGTACTTC
CASRTDEGGGETQYF
>TRBJ1-5|TRBD1|NA|TRBV27
TGTGCCAGCAGTTTTTTGGGACAGGGTCATCAGCCCCAGCATTTT
CASSFLGQGHQPQHF
>TRBJ2-7|TRBD2|NA|TRBV14
TGTGCCAGCAGCCAACTGATAGCGGGAGGCGAGCAGTACTTC
CASSQLIAGGEQYF
>TRBJ1-1|TRBD1|few|TRBV30
TGTGCCGCAGGACGGACAGGCGAAGCTTTCTTT
CAAGRTGEAFF
>TRBJ1-1|TRBD1|NA|TRBV5-1
TGCGCCAGCAGAACACAGGGGGTGAACACTGAAGCTTTCTTT
CASRTQGVNTEAFF
>TRBJ2-2|TRBD2|NA|TRBV4-1
TGCGCCAGCAGCCCCGGGGGGAGCGGGAGAAAAACCGGGGAGCTGTTTTTT
CASSPGGSGRKTGELFF
>TRBJ1-5|TRBD1|once|TRBV5-1
TGCGCCAGCAGCTCGACAGGGTCTACTGGCCGGCCCCAGCATTTT
CASSSTGSTGRPQHF
>TRBJ2-3|NA|NA|TRBV19
TGTGCCAGTACCATGGGGCTAGCGGATACGCAGTATTTT
CASTMGLADTQYF
>TRBJ1-5|NA|few|TRBV18
TGTGCCAGCTCACCTACAGCCCTGGCGCCCCAGCATTTT
CASSPTALAPQHF
>TRBJ2-7|TRBD1|NA|TRBV5-4
TGTGCCAGCAGCCAAGGGACAGGGGGCCTCTACGAGCAGTACTTC
CASSQGTGGLYEQYF
>TRBJ2-7|NA|NA|TRBV11-2
TGTGCCAGCAGCTCCGCTTGGGCAGGGAACGAGAACGAGCAGTACTTC
CASSSAWAGNENEQYF
>TRBJ2-7|NA|NA|TRBV7-6
TGTGCCAGCGGGGGGCCGGGAGAAGGGACCTACGAGCAGTACTTC
CASGGPGEGTYEQYF
>TRBJ2-1|TRBD2|NA|TRBV7-2
TGTGCCAGCACGATCACCTCGGGACTAGCGGGAGTGGGGCAGTTCTTC
CASTITSGLAGVGQFF
>TRBJ2-3|NA|NA|TRBV9
TGTGCCAGCAGCCCGACCCAGGGAGCAGATACGCAGTATTTT
CASSPTQGADTQYF
>TRBJ1-2|NA|NA|TRBV7-9
TGTGCCAGCAGCCCTAGGTCGGACCAGAGAGGGGGCTACACCTTC
CASSPRSDQRGGYTF
>TRBJ2-3|TRBD1|NA|TRBV18
TGTGCCAGCTCACCGCAGGGGGCGCAGGCAGATACGCAGTATTTT
CASSPQGAQADTQYF
>TRBJ1-1|NA|NA|TRBV5-1
TGCGCCAGCAGCTTCACTGGGACGGAAATCACTGAAGCTTTCTTT
CASSFTGTEITEAFF
>TRBJ2-3|TRBD2|NA|TRBV4-2
TGTGCCAGCAGCCCTAGACTAGCGGGAGGCCGCACAGATACGCAGTATTTT
CASSPRLAGGRTDTQYF
>TRBJ2-1|NA|NA|TRBV6-1
TGTGCCAGCAGTGAATATCCCTATCGAACGGGAGAGGGCAGGAATGAGCAGTTCTTC
CASSEYPYRTGEGRNEQFF
>TRBJ2-2|TRBD1|NA|TRBV10-3
TGTGCCATCTTTTGGACAGGGATTAAATTCGCCGGGGAGCTGTTTTTT
CAIFWTGIKFAGELFF
>TRBJ1-2|NA|NA|TRBV25-1
TGTGCCAGCTCGACCCGACGGAGGGCTGGCTACACCTTC
CASSTRRRAGYTF
>TRBJ2-7|TRBD1|NA|TRBV7-9
TGTGCCAGCAGCCCTGGACAGGGCTTCGGCGAGCAGTACTTC
CASSPGQGFGEQYF
>TRBJ1-1|NA|NA|TRBV29-1
TGCAGCGTTGTCCTGTCAGGGTGGTCGGACACTGAAGCTTTCTTT
CSVVLSGWSDTEAFF
>TRBJ2-7|NA|NA|TRBV5-1
TGCGCCAGCAGCTTGGAAGTTACTTCCTCCTACTCCTACGAGCAGTACTTC
CASSLEVTSSYSYEQYF
>TRBJ1-3|NA|NA|TRBV28
TGTGCCAGCGGGCCAGGATTCTCTGGAAACACCATATATTTT
CASGPGFSGNTIYF
>TRBJ2-3|TRBD2|NA|TRBV5-1
TGCGCCAGCAGCTGGACTAGCGGGAACGTTCCTAGCACAGATACGCAGTATTTT
CASSWTSGNVPSTDTQYF